This T cell receptor beta chain was retrieved from a study of post-analysis software for immune sequencing data. Study information: Disease courses included relapsing-remitting, secondary progressive and progressive-relapsing multiple sclerosis.

Per the germline V gene, CDR1 is DFQATT and CDR2 is SNEGSKA (reference sequence). CDR3 length: 17 amino acids. The trim removed 5 bases at V and 2 bases at J, leaving 6 bases unmatched. Study-level findings and limits: Roughly five TRBV segments were significantly more frequent in patients than in controls. TRBV5-6, TRBV5-1 and TRBV20-1 were among these segments. Co-batched samples clustered tightly together by F measure. Comparison with controls showed significantly lower normalized Chao1 diversity in multiple sclerosis patients.

This clonotype has just a few counts. Its antigen is undetermined. Every TCR beta cDNA library bore unique molecular identifiers. T cells numbering roughly 0.9 to 11 million gave rise to some 500,000 cDNA molecules. TCRdb called the PCR reads again in MiXCR, with one record for every CDR3 protein. The data contain around 400,000 distinct CDR3 sequences, around a third of them singletons. This chain joins TRBV20-1 and TRBJ2-1, with 16 positions matching TRBD2. Sequencing input: blood. This clonotype was obtained from a girl between 5 and 17 years old with multiple sclerosis. The DNA of the CDR3 is TGCAGTGCTCCCGGGACTAGCGGGGGGGCACCCTACAATGAGCAGTTCTTC. Its translation: CSAPGTSGGAPYNEQFF.